These 24 T cell receptor beta chains share one sample of origin, sequenced in a study of T cells in Graves' hyperthyroidism and ophthalmopathy. Template material for amplifying TCR beta CDR3 regions consisted of RNA transcripts. First-round RT-PCR with HTBI primers amplified the TCR CDR3 region. TCRdb re-derived calls from the multiplex PCR reads in MiXCR, one entry per CDR3 protein. Among about 410,000 distinct CDR3 sequences listed, roughly 15% were seen once. The material sequenced was blood. The origin of the receptors is a man aged 18 to 29 with Graves' ophthalmopathy.

This clonotype was counted a few times. The chain carries TRBV9 and TRBJ2-1; D not certain. Germline V gene lookup returns CDR1 SGDLS and CDR2 YYNGEE. V was shortened by 1 base and J by 7 bases, with 6 bases between the two germline ends. The CDR3 is made up of 12 amino acids. CDR3 protein: CASSVPENEQFF. CDR3 nucleotide sequence: TGTGCCAGCAGCGTACCAGAGAATGAGCAGTTCTTC.

In this sample, this clonotype turned up many times. V and J are TRBV20-1 and TRBJ2-7, with 9 bases matching TRBD1. CDR1 is DFQATT and CDR2 is SNEGSKA in the germline V gene (reference sequence). V lost 3 bases and J lost 4; bases outside the gene matches: 4. The CDR3 length is 13 residues. The CDR3 here is CSASRDRAYEQYF. The CDR3 DNA follows: TGCAGTGCTAGCCGGGACAGGGCGTACGAGCAGTACTTC.

This clonotype was seen a handful of times. The rearrangement joins TRBV15 to TRBJ2-3, with 9 bases fitting TRBD1. Germline CDR1 and CDR2: LNHNV and YYDKDF (reference sequence). The CDR3 runs to 14 residues. The V and J ends lost 8 bases and 4 bases, in that order; junction bases with no gene match: 7. The CDR3, as DNA: TGTGCCACCGGGCCGGGACAGGGTCCAGATACGCAGTATTTT. This sequence encodes CATGPGQGPDTQYF.

V and J are TRBV7-9 and TRBJ1-3, with 10 bases fitting TRBD1. Trimming took 1 base from V and 7 from J; bases not matched to a gene: 4. The CDR3 has 15 residues. Looked up from germline, CDR1 is SEHNR and CDR2 is FQNEAQ (reference sequence). The CDR3 spells CASSLGDRGRNTIYF. CDR3 in DNA: TGTGCCAGCAGCTTAGGAGACAGGGGGCGGAACACCATATATTTT.

With respect to this clonotype: This clone may be a read error of a much larger clone one base away. The chain recombines TRBV11-3 with TRBJ2-1; perhaps TRBD1 as D (5 bases). The CDR3 has 11 residues. The germline V gene encodes CDR1 SGHNT and CDR2 YENEEA. V was trimmed by 0 bases and J by 12 bases, leaving 6 bases between them. The DNA for the CDR3 is TGTGCCAGCAGCTTAGAGGACATGCAGTTCTTC. Residues: CASSLEDMQFF.

V and J are TRBV4-1 and TRBJ2-7; a possible D gene is TRBD2 (5 bases). The CDR3 consists of 14 residues. V lost 3 bases to trimming and J lost 3 bases, with 12 bases between them. Germline CDR1 MGHRA, CDR2 YSYEKL. DNA for the CDR3: TGCGCCAGCAGCCATAGGCTAGCAGACTACGAGCAGTACTTC. Its protein is CASSHRLADYEQYF.

Many counts were recorded for this clonotype. The chain joins TRBV5-5 to TRBJ2-5; perhaps TRBD1 as D (5 bases). The CDR3 runs to 14 residues. Trimming removed 3 bases from V and 1 base from J, with 10 bases in between. Germline V CDR1 and CDR2: SGHKS, YYEKEE (reference sequence). CDR3 coding DNA: TGTGCCAGCAGCTACCAGGGTATCCAAGAGACCCAGTACTTC. Translated: CASSYQGIQETQYF.

This clonotype turned up a few times. The chain recombines TRBV3-1 with TRBJ1-2, with 7 bases matching TRBD1. The CDR3 is 12 amino acids. The trim removed 2 bases at V and 11 bases at J, leaving 5 bases unmatched. The germline V gene has CDR1 LGHDT and CDR2 YNNKEL (reference sequence). CDR3 protein: CASSQYPRGYTF. CDR3 DNA sequence: TGTGCCAGCAGCCAATATCCCAGGGGGTACACCTTC.

J is TRBJ2-3 and V is TRBV18; 8 positions agree with TRBD1. The germline gives CDR1 KGHSH, CDR2 LQKENI. The CDR3 totals 14 residues. V was pared by 6 bases and J by 1 base, with 3 bases of the junction left unmatched. The CDR3 region has the DNA TGTGCCAGCTCGCAGACAGGGGGCACAGATACGCAGTATTTT. Encoded protein: CASSQTGGTDTQYF.

This clonotype was counted ten times or more. The chain is built from TRBV6-1 and TRBJ2-3, with D perhaps matching TRBD1 (6 bases). Germline V gene lookup returns CDR1 MNHNS and CDR2 SASEGT. The CDR3 runs 14 residues. Deletions cut 5 bases from V and 2 bases from J, with 11 bases between. This CDR3 is CASSSSGDTDTQYF. CDR3 nucleotides: TGTGCCAGCAGTTCCTCAGGGGACACAGATACGCAGTATTTT.

The chain couples TRBV7-6 to TRBJ1-1, with a tentative D call TRBD1 (5 bases). This CDR3 spans 14 amino acids. Germline V CDR1 and CDR2: SGHVS, FNYEAQ. The germline V and J ends were trimmed by 1 base and 4 bases, with 10 bases remaining between them. CDR3 sequence reads: CASSLEGRSTEAFF. Here the CDR3 DNA reads TGTGCCAGCAGCTTAGAGGGACGCAGCACTGAAGCTTTCTTT.

This clonotype occurred many times. The V call is TRBV3-1, the J call TRBJ2-1; 11 bases agree with TRBD2. The V segment lost 4 bases and the J segment 8 bases; nucleotides outside the gene matches: 1. CDR3 length: 13 residues. Per the germline V gene, CDR1 is LGHDT and CDR2 is YNNKEL (reference sequence). Written as DNA, the CDR3 is TGTGCCAGCAGCCTAGCGGGAGGGGATGAGCAGTTCTTC. This codes for CASSLAGGDEQFF.

Note on this clonotype: A read error is possible here, since a much larger clone lies one base away. The V and J genes are TRBV30 and TRBJ2-7; the D gene is possibly TRBD1 (5 bases). V lost 5 bases and J 2 bases, leaving 13 bases between the germline ends. The CDR3 has 13 amino acids. Per the germline V gene, CDR1 is GTSNPN and CDR2 is SVGIG (reference sequence). CDR3: CAWAPGNPYEQYF. In nucleotides, the CDR3 is TGTGCCTGGGCCCCAGGGAACCCCTACGAGCAGTACTTC.

This clonotype appeared many times. This sequence joins TRBV3-1 and TRBJ1-2; no firm D call. Germline CDR1 is LGHDT and CDR2 is YNNKEL (reference sequence). This CDR3 is 13 amino acids long. Trimming left V 4 bases short and J 6 bases short, with 12 bases between. The CDR3 region has the DNA TGTGCCAGCAGCCGCGGGTGGCGAGATGGCTACACCTTC. It is translated as CASSRGWRDGYTF.

The sample holds a few counts of this clonotype. The V call is TRBV7-9, the J call TRBJ2-3; TRBD2 matches at 10 bases. CDR1 SEHNR and CDR2 FQNEAQ come from the germline V gene (reference sequence). With V trimmed by 3 bases and J by 2 bases, 8 bases remained unmatched. CDR3 length: 17 amino acids. CDR3 coding DNA: TGTGCCAGCAGCTTCCCCCTTAGCGGGGGGAACACAGATACGCAGTATTTT. Protein product: CASSFPLSGGNTDTQYF.

This clonotype was seen repeatedly, ten times or more. The chain has TRBV5-6 and TRBJ2-5, with 10 bases lining up with TRBD2. There are 15 residues in the CDR3. V lost 4 bases to trimming and J lost 5 bases; unmatched junction nucleotides: 8. Looked up from germline, CDR1 is SGHDT and CDR2 is YYEEEE. CDR3 amino acids: CASSGGTSVRETQYF. The CDR3 DNA sequence: TGTGCCAGCAGCGGCGGGACTAGCGTTCGGGAGACCCAGTACTTC. The whole variable domain, remainder taken from reference TRBV5-6 and TRBJ2-5, is DAGVTQSPTHLIKTRGQQVTLRCSPKSGHDTVSWYQQALGQGPQFIFQYYEEEERQRGNFPDRFSGHQFPNYSSELNVNALLLGDSALYLCASSGGTSVRETQYFGPGTRLLVL.

This clonotype was observed at least ten times. The chain carries TRBV27 and TRBJ2-3; D gene ambiguous. V was trimmed by 7 bases and J by 4 bases, leaving 24 bases between them. CDR1 MNHEY and CDR2 SMNVEV come from the germline V gene (reference sequence). The CDR3 spans 17 residues. The CDR3 DNA is TGTGCCAGCAAGTCAGAGGTCGGCACGGTTAGAGCAGATACGCAGTATTTT. Residues: CASKSEVGTVRADTQYF.

The table lists this clonotype with a few counts. The rearrangement links TRBV19 to TRBJ2-4; maybe TRBD1 (6 bases). CDR3 size: 15 residues. From germline, CDR1 is LNHDA and CDR2 SQIVND (reference sequence). The germline V and J ends were trimmed by 7 bases and 1 base, with 14 bases remaining between them. The CDR3 DNA follows: TGTGCCAGTACCTCAACAGGGTACGCCAAAAACATTCAGTACTTC. This codes for CASTSTGYAKNIQYF. Full variable domain (remainder filled in from reference TRBV19 and TRBJ2-4): DGGITQSPKYLFRKEGQNVTLSCEQNLNHDAMYWYRQDPGQGLRLIYYSQIVNDFQKGDIAEGYSVSREKKESFPLTVTSAQKNPTAFYLCASTSTGYAKNIQYFGAGTRLSVL.

V gene TRBV9 combines with J gene TRBJ2-7; 8 bases line up with TRBD2. Germline-derived CDR1 and CDR2 are SGDLS and YYNGEE. Losses at the gene ends were 4 bases for V and 6 bases for J; bases not matched to a gene: 6. The CDR3 is 13 amino acids. In nucleotides, the CDR3 is TGTGCCAGCAGCTCGGGGGGGGGCCTCGAGCAGTACTTC. Encoded protein: CASSSGGGLEQYF.

This chain joins TRBV28 and TRBJ2-5, with 8 positions matching TRBD2. The germline CDR1 and CDR2 sequences are MDHEN and SYDVKM. Trimming removed 6 bases from V and 5 bases from J; junction bases left unmatched: 11. The CDR3 totals 15 residues. CDR3 protein: CASSLSLAEKETQYF. The CDR3 nucleotides read TGTGCCAGCAGCCTTTCACTAGCGGAGAAGGAGACCCAGTACTTC.

This clonotype was seen ten or more times. Here the CDR3 reads CAIRGVEKETQYF. CDR3 DNA: TGTGCCATCCGGGGGGTAGAAAAAGAGACCCAGTACTTC. The chain couples TRBV10-3 to TRBJ2-5, with TRBD2 matching 7 bases. The CDR3 totals 13 residues. V was pared by 8 bases and J by 3 bases, with 6 bases of the junction left unmatched. CDR1 and CDR2 from the germline V gene are ENHRY and SYGVKD.

This clonotype has more than one count but fewer than ten. The CDR3 DNA is TGTGCCAGCAGGATAACTGGGGACACGACTGAAGCTTTCTTT. It codes for CASRITGDTTEAFF. V gene TRBV6-1 combines with J gene TRBJ1-1; D is possibly TRBD1 (6 bases). This CDR3 spans 14 amino acids. Trimming shortened V by 6 bases and J by 5 bases, and 16 bases separated the two germline ends. Germline values: CDR1 MNHNS, CDR2 SASEGT.

This clonotype was observed many times. V and J are TRBV7-9 and TRBJ1-2, with D maybe TRBD1 (6 bases). Trimming shortened V by 4 bases and J by 2 bases, and 8 bases separated the two germline ends. Germline V gene lookup returns CDR1 SEHNR and CDR2 FQNEAQ (reference sequence). This CDR3 comprises 13 residues. In nucleotides, the CDR3 is TGTGCCAGCAGCTGGGGGGCAAACTATGGCTACACCTTC. It specifies CASSWGANYGYTF.

The chain is built from TRBV9 and TRBJ1-4; 8 nucleotides match TRBD1. V trimming: 0 bases; J trimming: 5 bases; junction bases outside the gene matches: 3. The length of the CDR3 is 15 residues. The germline CDR1 and CDR2 sequences are SGDLS and YYNGEE. The CDR3 sequence is CASSVEQGANEKLFF. The CDR3, as DNA: TGTGCCAGCAGCGTAGAGCAGGGGGCAAATGAAAAACTGTTTTTT.